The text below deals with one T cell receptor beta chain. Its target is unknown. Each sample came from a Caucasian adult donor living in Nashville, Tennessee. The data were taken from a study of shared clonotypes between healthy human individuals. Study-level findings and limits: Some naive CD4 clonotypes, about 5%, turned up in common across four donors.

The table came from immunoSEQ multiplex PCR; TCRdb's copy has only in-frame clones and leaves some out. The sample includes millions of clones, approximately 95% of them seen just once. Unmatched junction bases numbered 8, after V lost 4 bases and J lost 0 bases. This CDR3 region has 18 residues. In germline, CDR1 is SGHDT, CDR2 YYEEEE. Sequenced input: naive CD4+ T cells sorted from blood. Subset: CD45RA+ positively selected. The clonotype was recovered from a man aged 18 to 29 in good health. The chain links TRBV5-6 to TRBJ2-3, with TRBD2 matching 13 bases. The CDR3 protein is CASSRLAGGTSSTDTQYF. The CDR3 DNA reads TGTGCCAGCAGCAGACTAGCGGGGGGTACCAGTAGCACAGATACGCAGTATTTT.